This T cell receptor beta chain was recovered during a study of shared clonotypes between healthy human individuals. Assay execution proceeded at the deep level. Profiling relied on immunoSEQ multiplex PCR, and the TCRdb table lists in-frame clones only, not all of them. The table includes millions of clones, less than 95% detected once. CD45RO negativity and positive selection for CCR7 defined naive CD8 cells, a population that excluded terminally differentiated effector memory CD45RA+ cells. This CDR3 region has 17 residues. Germline lookup yields CDR1 MDHEN and CDR2 SYDVKM. V dropped 6 bases and J dropped 3 bases, with 21 bases sitting between them.

Sequenced: naive CD8+ T cells sorted from blood. V usage is TRBV28 and J usage is TRBJ1-5; D remains unclear. The sequence came from a man younger than 30 in good health. CDR3 sequence reads: CASSLVNFVRDNQPQHF. CDR3 bases: TGTGCCAGCAGCCTCGTCAACTTCGTTAGGGACAATCAGCCCCAGCATTTT.